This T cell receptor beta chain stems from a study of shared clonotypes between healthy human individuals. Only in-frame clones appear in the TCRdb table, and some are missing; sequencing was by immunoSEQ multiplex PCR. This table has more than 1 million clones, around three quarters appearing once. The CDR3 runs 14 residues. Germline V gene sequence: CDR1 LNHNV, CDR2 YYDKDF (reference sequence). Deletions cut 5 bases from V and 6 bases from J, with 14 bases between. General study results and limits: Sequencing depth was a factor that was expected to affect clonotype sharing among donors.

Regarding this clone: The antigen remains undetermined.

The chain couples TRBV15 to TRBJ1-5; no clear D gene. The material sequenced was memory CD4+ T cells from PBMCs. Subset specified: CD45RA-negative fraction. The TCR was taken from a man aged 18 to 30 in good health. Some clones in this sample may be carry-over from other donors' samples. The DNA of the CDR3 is TGTGCCACCAGCCCTGGGATGATAAGTCAGCCCCAGCATTTT. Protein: CATSPGMISQPQHF.